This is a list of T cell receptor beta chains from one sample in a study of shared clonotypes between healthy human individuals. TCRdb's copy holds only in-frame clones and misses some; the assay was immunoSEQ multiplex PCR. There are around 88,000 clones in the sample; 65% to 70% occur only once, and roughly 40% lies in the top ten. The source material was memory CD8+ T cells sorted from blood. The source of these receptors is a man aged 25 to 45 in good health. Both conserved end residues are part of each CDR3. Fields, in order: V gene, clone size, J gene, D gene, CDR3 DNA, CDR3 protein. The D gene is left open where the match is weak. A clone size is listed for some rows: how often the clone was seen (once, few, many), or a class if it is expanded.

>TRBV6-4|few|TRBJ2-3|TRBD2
TGTGCCAGCAGTGACCGAGCGGGAGGTACAGATACGCAGTATTTT
CASSDRAGGTDTQYF
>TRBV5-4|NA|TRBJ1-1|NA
TGTGCCAGCAGCTTGAAGGGGATGAACACTGAAGCTTTCTTT
CASSLKGMNTEAFF
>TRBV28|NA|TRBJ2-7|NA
TGTGCCAGCAACGGGATCTCCTACGAGCAGTACTTC
CASNGISYEQYF
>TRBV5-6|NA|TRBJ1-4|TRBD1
TGTGCCAGCAGCTCCTTACCGGGACAGATGAATGAAAAACTGTTTTTT
CASSSLPGQMNEKLFF
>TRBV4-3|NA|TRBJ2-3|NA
TGCGCCAGCAGCCAAGATTCGGACCGGGCCGACACAGATACGCAGTATTTT
CASSQDSDRADTDTQYF
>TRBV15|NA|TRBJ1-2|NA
TGTGCCACCAGCAGAGTCAGGGTGGAGGATGGCTACACCTTC
CATSRVRVEDGYTF
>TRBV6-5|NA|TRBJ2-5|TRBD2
TGTGCCAGCAGTGGGGGGGGTCTCCAAGAGACCCAGTACTTC
CASSGGGLQETQYF
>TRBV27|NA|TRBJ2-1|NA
TGTGCCAGCAGTTTATCGTTTCCACTGCCGCTCGGGTACAATGAGCAGTTCTTC
CASSLSFPLPLGYNEQFF
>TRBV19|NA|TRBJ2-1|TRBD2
TGTGCCAGTAGTACTAGCGGGAGTGGGGCCTACAATGAGCAGTTCTTC
CASSTSGSGAYNEQFF
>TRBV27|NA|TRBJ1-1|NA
TGTGCCAGCAGCCCCTTCGGAAACACTGAAGCTTTCTTT
CASSPFGNTEAFF
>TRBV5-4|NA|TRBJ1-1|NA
TGTGCCAGCAGCTTGGAGGTCACTGAAGCTTTCTTT
CASSLEVTEAFF
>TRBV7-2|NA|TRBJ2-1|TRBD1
TGTGCCAGCACCCCCCTGACAGGGGGCAATGAGCAGTTCTTC
CASTPLTGGNEQFF
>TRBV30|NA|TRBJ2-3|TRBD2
TGTGCCTGGAGTGTAGCGGGGCCCACAGATACGCAGTATTTT
CAWSVAGPTDTQYF
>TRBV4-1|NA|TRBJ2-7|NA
TGCGCCAGCAGCCAAGAGAGACATAGAGAGCAGTACTTC
CASSQERHREQYF
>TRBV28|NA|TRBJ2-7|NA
TGTGCCAGCAGCCTAGGAGCCTACGAGCAGTACTTC
CASSLGAYEQYF
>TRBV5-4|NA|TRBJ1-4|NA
TGTGCCAGCAGCGGAGGGGGGACTAATGAAAAACTGTTTTTT
CASSGGGTNEKLFF
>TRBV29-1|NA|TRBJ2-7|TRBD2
TGCAGCGTTGAAGTCCGGGTGGGACTAGCGGGCCTCCGACAGTACTTC
CSVEVRVGLAGLRQYF
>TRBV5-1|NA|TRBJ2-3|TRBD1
TGCGCCAGCAGCTCCGTACAGGGGGTAGACACAGATACGCAGTATTTT
CASSSVQGVDTDTQYF
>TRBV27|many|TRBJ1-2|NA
TGTGCCAGCGCATCCCCAGACCTCATTAGCTATGGCTACACCTTC
CASASPDLISYGYTF
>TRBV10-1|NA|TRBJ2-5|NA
TGCGCCAGCAGTGAGTCCTCCGGGAGTGGGCAAGAGACCCAGTACTTC
CASSESSGSGQETQYF
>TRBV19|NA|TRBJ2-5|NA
TGTGCCAGTAGGGGGGGAGAGACCCAGTACTTC
CASRGGETQYF
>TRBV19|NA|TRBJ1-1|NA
TGTGCCAGTAGTGTCGGGGTTCGGACTGAAGCTTTCTTT
CASSVGVRTEAFF
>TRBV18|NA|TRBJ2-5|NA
TGTGCCAGCTCACCCCCGGCAGGGTGGCAAGAGACCCAGTACTTC
CASSPPAGWQETQYF
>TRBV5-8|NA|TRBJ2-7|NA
TGTGCCAGCAGCCCGTTGGCAGGCCTCTACGAGCAGTACTTC
CASSPLAGLYEQYF
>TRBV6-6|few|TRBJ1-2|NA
TGTGCCAGCAGCCCGGACAGCCCTAACTATGGCTACACCTTC
CASSPDSPNYGYTF
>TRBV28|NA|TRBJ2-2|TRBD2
TGTGCCAGCAGTTCTGGACTAGCGGGAGTCATCGGGGAGCTGTTTTTT
CASSSGLAGVIGELFF
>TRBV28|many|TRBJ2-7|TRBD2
TGTGCCAGCAGTTTAACTAGCGGGAGTCGATCCTACGAGCAGTACTTC
CASSLTSGSRSYEQYF
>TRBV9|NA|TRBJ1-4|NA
TGTGCCAGCAGCCCGGGACACCCAGAAAAACTGTTTTTT
CASSPGHPEKLFF
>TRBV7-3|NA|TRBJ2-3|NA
TGTGCCAGCAGTTCGAACTTAAGAGCAGATACGCAGTATTTT
CASSSNLRADTQYF
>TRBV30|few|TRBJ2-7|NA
TGTGCCTGGAGCGCCGGGACCCTTAACTACGAGCAGTACTTC
CAWSAGTLNYEQYF
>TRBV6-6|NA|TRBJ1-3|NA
TGTGCCAGCAGTTTAGAGGGCGATGGAAACACCATATATTTT
CASSLEGDGNTIYF
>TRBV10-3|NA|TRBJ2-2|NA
TGTGCCATCGGTAGCAACAGGATTAACACCGGGGAGCTGTTTTTT
CAIGSNRINTGELFF
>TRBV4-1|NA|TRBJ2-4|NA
TGCGCCAGCAGCCAAGCTCCTAGCCCGGTTCAGTACTTC
CASSQAPSPVQYF
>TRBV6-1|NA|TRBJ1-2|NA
TGTGCCAGCAGTGAATCGGGTGGCTACACCTTC
CASSESGGYTF
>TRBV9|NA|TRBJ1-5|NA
TGTGCCAGCAGCGTAGATGGGAGCAATCAGCCCCAGCATTTT
CASSVDGSNQPQHF
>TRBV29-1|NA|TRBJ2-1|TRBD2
TGCAGCGTTGAACCCCTAGCGGGGGTAGAGCAGTTCTTC
CSVEPLAGVEQFF
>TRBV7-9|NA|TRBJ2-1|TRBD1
TGTGCCAGCCGCCCGGGACAGGGCCTCAATGAGCAGTTCTTC
CASRPGQGLNEQFF
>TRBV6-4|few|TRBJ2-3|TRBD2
TGTGCCAGCAGTGCCGGGACTAGCGGGAGTGGGGCAGATACGCAGTATTTT
CASSAGTSGSGADTQYF
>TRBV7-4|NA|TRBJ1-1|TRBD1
TGTGCCAGCAGCCTACAGGGGGCGCGTCCCACTGAAGCTTTCTTT
CASSLQGARPTEAFF
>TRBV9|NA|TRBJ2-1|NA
TGTGCCAGCAGCGCTCCCCCCGTCTTAGGCTACGCAAATAATGAGCAGTTCTTC
CASSAPPVLGYANNEQFF